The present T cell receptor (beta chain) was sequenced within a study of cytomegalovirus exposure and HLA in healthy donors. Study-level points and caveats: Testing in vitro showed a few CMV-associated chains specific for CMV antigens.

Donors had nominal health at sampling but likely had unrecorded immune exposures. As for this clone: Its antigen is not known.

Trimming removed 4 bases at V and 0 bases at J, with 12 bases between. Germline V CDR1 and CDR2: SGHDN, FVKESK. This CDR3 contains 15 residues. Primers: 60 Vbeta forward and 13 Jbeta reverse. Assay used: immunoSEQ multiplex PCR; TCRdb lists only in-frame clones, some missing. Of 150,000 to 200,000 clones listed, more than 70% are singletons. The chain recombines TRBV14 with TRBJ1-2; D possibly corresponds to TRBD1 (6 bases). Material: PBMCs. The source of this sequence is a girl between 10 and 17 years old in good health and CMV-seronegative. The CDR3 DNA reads TGTGCCAGCAGCCCAAGGGGGGGAGCTAACTATGGCTACACCTTC. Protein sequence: CASSPRGGANYGYTF.